A selection of T cell receptor beta chains follows, all from one sample in a study of CXCR3-negative and CXCR3-positive naive CD8 T cells. TCRdb reprocessed the 5' RACE reads and stores each CDR3 protein as one record, lacking DNA. The table gives about 98,000 distinct CDR3 sequences; the top ten clones make up around 1% of it. Specimen: naive CXCR3+ CD8+ T cells from blood. These receptors were obtained from a human donor in good health. Some clones in this sample may be carry-over from other donors' samples. Both conserved end residues are part of each CDR3.

len: 19
v_gene: TRBV7-6
j_gene: TRBJ2-5
CDR3aa: CASSSAGTSGPVGQETQYF

len: 11
v_gene: TRBV29-1
j_gene: TRBJ1-4
CDR3aa: CSVWSREKLFF

len: 17
v_gene: TRBV7-9
j_gene: TRBJ2-3
CDR3aa: CASSLLNSGQSTDTQYF

len: 17
v_gene: TRBV7-6
j_gene: TRBJ2-1
CDR3aa: CASSLWNGRGSNNEQFF

len: 18
v_gene: TRBV28
j_gene: TRBJ2-7
CDR3aa: CASSLFATSGAPSYEQYF

len: 14
v_gene: TRBV6-5
j_gene: TRBJ2-7
CDR3aa: CASSYMGREDEQYF

len: 14
v_gene: TRBV6-2/TRBV6-3
j_gene: TRBJ2-5
CDR3aa: CASNYSAWQETQYF

len: 12
v_gene: TRBV7-6
j_gene: TRBJ2-1
CDR3aa: CASSLGDYEQFF

len: 15
v_gene: TRBV4-2
j_gene: TRBJ2-7
CDR3aa: CASSQDSDGPYEQYF

len: 17
v_gene: TRBV6-2/TRBV6-3
j_gene: TRBJ2-1
CDR3aa: CASSYSQRGGVYNEQFF

len: 15
v_gene: TRBV9
j_gene: TRBJ2-7
CDR3aa: CASSVEGIGLYEQYF

len: 13
v_gene: TRBV7-3
j_gene: TRBJ2-7
CDR3aa: CASSPDSPYEQYF

len: 16
v_gene: TRBV14
j_gene: TRBJ2-3
CDR3aa: CASSQYDGIGADTQYF

len: 14
v_gene: TRBV20-1
j_gene: TRBJ2-1
CDR3aa: CSAREAGSYNEQFF

len: 14
v_gene: TRBV27
j_gene: TRBJ1-2
CDR3aa: CASTQTGSSYGYTF

len: 14
v_gene: TRBV11-2
j_gene: TRBJ1-2
CDR3aa: CASSLVSRNYGYTF

len: 13
v_gene: TRBV11-2
j_gene: TRBJ1-1
CDR3aa: CASSYGQGIEAFF

len: 15
v_gene: TRBV7-7
j_gene: TRBJ2-1
CDR3aa: CASSSVLGGYNEQIF

len: 14
v_gene: TRBV25-1
j_gene: TRBJ2-1
CDR3aa: CASSTGQGGYEQFF

len: 15
v_gene: TRBV5-8
j_gene: TRBJ2-3
CDR3aa: CASSPGTSHTDTQYF

len: 14
v_gene: TRBV29-1
j_gene: TRBJ2-1
CDR3aa: CSVDPGTGWNEQFF

len: 13
v_gene: TRBV4-1
j_gene: TRBJ2-4
CDR3aa: CASSQGQGDIQYF